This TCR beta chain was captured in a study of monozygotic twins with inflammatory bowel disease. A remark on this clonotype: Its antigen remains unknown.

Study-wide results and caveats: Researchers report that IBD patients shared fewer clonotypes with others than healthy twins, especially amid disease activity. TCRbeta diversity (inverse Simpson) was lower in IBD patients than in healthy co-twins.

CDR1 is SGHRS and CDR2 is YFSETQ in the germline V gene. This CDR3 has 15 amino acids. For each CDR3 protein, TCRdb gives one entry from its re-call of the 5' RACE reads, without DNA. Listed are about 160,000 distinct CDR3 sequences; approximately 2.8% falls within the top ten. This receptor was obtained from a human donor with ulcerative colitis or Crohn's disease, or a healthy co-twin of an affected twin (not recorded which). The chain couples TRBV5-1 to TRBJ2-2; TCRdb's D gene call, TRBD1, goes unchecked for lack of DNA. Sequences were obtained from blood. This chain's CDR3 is CASQDRGQITGELFF.